This TCR beta chain emerged from a study of breast tumors, draining lymph nodes, adjacent tissues. Study results and caveats: Tumor TCR diversity was below lymph nodes but above nontumor tissue. The data were judged consistent with most tumor T cells coming from lymph node and expanding in tumor. That most tumor T cells come from lymph nodes remained unproven. Luminal-like breast cancer showed significantly higher tumor–nontumor repertoire similarity than basal-like.

Samples came from axillary lymph nodes draining the breast cancer. CDR3 size: 15 residues. Germline CDR1 LNHNV, CDR2 YYDKDF (reference sequence). One entry per CDR3 protein, called by TCRdb with MiXCR from the multiplex PCR reads. This table has under 250,000 distinct CDR3 sequences, about 34% appearing once. A note on this clonotype: Its antigen is still unknown. A much larger clone lies a single base off, so this may be a read error.

Sequenced material: axillary lymph node tissue. The receptor's source is a female donor with breast cancer. Some clones in this sample may be carry-over from other donors' samples. The chain has TRBV15 and TRBJ2-6, with D tentatively TRBD1 or TRBD2 (5 bases each). The CDR3 sequence: CATRSGSSGANLLTF. The DNA for the CDR3 is TGTGCCACCAGGTCGGGGTCCTCTGGGGCCAACCTCCTGACTTTC.